The entry below gives a single T cell receptor (beta chain) sequence along with its context. Its specificity is unknown. The entry originates in a study of shared clonotypes between healthy human individuals. TCRdb's copy holds only in-frame clones and misses some; the assay was immunoSEQ multiplex PCR. The sample has about 2.1 million clones; about 92% are singletons. CDR3 length: 16 amino acids. Germline V CDR1 and CDR2: MDHEN, SYDVKM. The V end was cut by 5 bases, the J end by 6 bases, with 20 bases between. Terminally differentiated effector memory CD45RA+ cells were left out of the naive CD8 fraction, which was CD45RO-negative and positively selected for CCR7. Study-level results: What rarefaction showed was incomplete sorted-subset sequencing despite large depth.

Sequencing input: naive CD8+ T cells from PBMCs. This clonotype originated in a man younger than 35 in good health. Some clones in this sample may be carry-over from other donors' samples. V is TRBV28 and J is TRBJ2-1; TRBD1 might be the D (8 bases). The CDR3 region is CASSTYRGEGRNEQFF. CDR3 in DNA: TGTGCCAGCAGTACTTACAGGGGGGAGGGCCGCAATGAGCAGTTCTTC.